This T cell receptor beta chain appears in the sequencing data of a study of T cells after posttransplantation cyclophosphamide (dated by TCRdb to 2015 to 2016). With regard to the full study: Using TRB sequencing, the study followed how the T cell repertoire rebuilt after myeloablative bone marrow transplantation with posttransplantation cyclophosphamide given as GVHD prophylaxis. In 3 patients, up to about 3 additional blood samples taken between 2 and 5.2 years after transplant also underwent TRB sequencing, as did pretransplant blood from a handful of patients. Antigen receptor sequencing was done on samples from 35 to 40 PTCy-treated patients and from approximately 17 related bone marrow donors of those patients. Because TRA and TRB clonality were tightly correlated in 8 or 9 samples, subsequent TCR analyses were focused on TRB only. Public TRB sequences were compared against a database of over 3,000 sequences linked to responses to pathogens, tumor antigens, self-antigens and alloantigens. TRB sequencing was performed on blood from all 35 or so PTCy patients with 1-year posttransplant specimens. The investigation overall reported the following: The TRB repertoires of T cells infiltrating skin or GI tract showed only limited overlap with the TRB repertoires of T cells in blood. Donor-recipient similarity was low at 1-2 months but increased during the first year, and donor CD8+ memory clones often dominated later blood repertoires. Across approximately 41 patients, TRB clonality was highly associated with recipient CMV seropositivity and CMV reactivation, and PTCy diversity was similar to diversity in CNI/methotrexate controls.

Sequences LNHDA (CDR1) and SQIVND (CDR2) are obtained from the germline V gene (reference sequence). V is cut back by 5 bases and J by 3 bases, with 5 bases in the junction unmatched. Spanning cysteine to phenylalanine, the CDR3 consists of 14 amino acids. Only the CDR3 DNA is retained, 42 bases long and in frame from the first base. Taken with the paper, the label for treatment or condition translates to: high-dose cyclophosphamide on days +3 and +4 as single-agent GVHD prophylaxis. Busulfan and fludarabine conditioning, a related or unrelated marrow graft, and cyclophosphamide on days +3 and +4 were given to PTCy patients. PTCy-treated patients were drawn from a prospective multi-institutional clinical trial. Mononuclear cells from peripheral blood and bone marrow were separated by Ficoll-Hypaque density centrifugation and then cryopreserved. This clone was counted many times. The target of this receptor is not known. No base qualities exist here, and no much larger clone lies one base off it.

Genomic DNA was the input for TRB sequencing, which was run either with the immunoSEQ assay at survey resolution or with the hsTCRB kit. In the original analysis: Initial read processing used immunoSEQ software, and repertoire analyses used the LymphoSeq R package. For each TRB dataset, clonality was calculated as 1 minus normalized Shannon entropy, and the Gini coefficient was computed as well. To infer phenotypes in unsorted samples, TRB sequences from sorted subsets of the recipient or donor were mapped onto the unsorted samples of the same recipient. The source is immuneACCESS, and TCRdb retained only in-frame sequences with V and J called. Part of the clones is not carried over; for the studies checked, unresolved V genes explain less than half of this, and the remainder is unexplained. V, J and clone size are those of that table, while D and trimming were read from the DNA. The table gives approximately 25,000 clones for this sample, with none occurring only once. Clones ranked in the top ten supply 1.5% to 2% of the sample.

The receptor's source is a male patient between 18 and 35 years old who received an allogeneic stem cell transplant from a related donor, was CMV-positive, and had no GVHD. Following a transplant, some T lymphocytes may have been derived from the graft donor. The sequenced sample was PBMCs, obtained after allogeneic stem cell transplant with posttransplant cyclophosphamide. The sequence links TRBV19 to TRBJ2-3, and 7 bases in between align with TRBD1. The DNA sequence is as follows: TGTGCCAGTAGTTCAGGGACAGTTACAGATACGCAGTATTTT. The translation is CASSSGTVTDTQYF.